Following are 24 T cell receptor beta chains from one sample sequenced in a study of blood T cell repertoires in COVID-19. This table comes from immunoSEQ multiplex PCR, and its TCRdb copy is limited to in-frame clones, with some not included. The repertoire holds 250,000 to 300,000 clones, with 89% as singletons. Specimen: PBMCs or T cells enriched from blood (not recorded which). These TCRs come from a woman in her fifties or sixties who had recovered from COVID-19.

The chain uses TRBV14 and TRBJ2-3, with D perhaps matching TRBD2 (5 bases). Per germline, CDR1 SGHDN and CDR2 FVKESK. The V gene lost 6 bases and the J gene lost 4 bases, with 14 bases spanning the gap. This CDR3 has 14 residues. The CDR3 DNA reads TGTGCCAGCAGGTTGGGGAGTTCGGCAGATACGCAGTATTTT. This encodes CASRLGSSADTQYF.

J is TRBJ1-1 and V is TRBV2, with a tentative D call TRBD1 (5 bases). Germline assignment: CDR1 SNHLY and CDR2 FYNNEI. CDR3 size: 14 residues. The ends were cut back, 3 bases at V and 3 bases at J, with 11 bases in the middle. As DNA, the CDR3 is TGTGCCAGCAGTGAGGTGGGGGGAGACACTGAAGCTTTCTTT. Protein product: CASSEVGGDTEAFF.

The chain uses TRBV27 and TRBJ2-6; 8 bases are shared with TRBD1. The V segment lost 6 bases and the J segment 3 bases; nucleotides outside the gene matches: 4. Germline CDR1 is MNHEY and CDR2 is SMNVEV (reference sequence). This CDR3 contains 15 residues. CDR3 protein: CASRQGAFGANVLTF. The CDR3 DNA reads TGTGCCAGCAGGCAGGGGGCTTTTGGGGCCAACGTCCTGACTTTC.

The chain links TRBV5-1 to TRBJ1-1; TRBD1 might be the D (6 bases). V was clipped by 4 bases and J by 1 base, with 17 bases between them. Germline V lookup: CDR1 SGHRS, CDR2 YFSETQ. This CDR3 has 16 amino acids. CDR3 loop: CASSPFTDSENTEAFF. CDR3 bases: TGCGCCAGCAGCCCGTTCACGGACAGCGAGAACACTGAAGCTTTCTTT.

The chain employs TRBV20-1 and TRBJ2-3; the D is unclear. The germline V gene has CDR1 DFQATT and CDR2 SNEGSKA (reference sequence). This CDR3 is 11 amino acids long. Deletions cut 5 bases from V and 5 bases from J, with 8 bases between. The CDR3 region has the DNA TGCAGTGCTTTTAAGCGAGATACGCAGTATTTT. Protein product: CSAFKRDTQYF.

The CDR3 loop is CASSFDSTNEKLFF. The CDR3 DNA reads TGCGCCAGCAGCTTCGACAGCACTAATGAAAAACTGTTTTTT. The chain couples TRBV5-1 to TRBJ1-4; a possible D gene is TRBD1 (5 bases). V was cut by 2 bases and J by 2 bases, with 7 bases left in between. The CDR3 extends over 14 amino acids. Looked up from germline, CDR1 is SGHRS and CDR2 is YFSETQ. The full variable domain, its missing parts supplied by reference TRBV5-1 and TRBJ1-4, is KAGVTQTPRYLIKTRGQQVTLSCSPISGHRSVSWYQQTPGQGLQFLFEYFSETQRNKGNFPGRFSGRQFSNSRSEMNVSTLELGDSALYLCASSFDSTNEKLFFGSGTQLSVL.

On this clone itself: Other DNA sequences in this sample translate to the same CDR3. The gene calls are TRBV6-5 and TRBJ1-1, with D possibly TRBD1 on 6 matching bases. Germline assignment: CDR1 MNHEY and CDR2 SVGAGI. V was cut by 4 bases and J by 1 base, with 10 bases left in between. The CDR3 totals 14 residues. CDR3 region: CASSSPRGNTEAFF. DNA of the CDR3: TGTGCCAGCAGTTCCCCCAGGGGGAACACTGAAGCTTTCTTT.

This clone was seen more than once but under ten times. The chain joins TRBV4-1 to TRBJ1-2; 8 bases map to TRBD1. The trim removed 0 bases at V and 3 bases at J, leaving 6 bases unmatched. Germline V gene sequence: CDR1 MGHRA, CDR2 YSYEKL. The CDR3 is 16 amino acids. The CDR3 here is CASSQDPVDRDYGYTF. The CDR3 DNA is TGCGCCAGCAGCCAAGATCCGGTGGACAGGGACTATGGCTACACCTTC.

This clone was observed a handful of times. CDR3 DNA sequence: TGTGCCAGCAGTTACTCGACCAGGGCGATAGATAGCAATCAGCCCCAGCATTTT. This sequence encodes CASSYSTRAIDSNQPQHF. The chain has TRBV6-2 or TRBV6-3 and TRBJ1-5; tentative D call: TRBD1 (5 bases). Per germline, CDR1 MNHEY and CDR2 SVGEGT. The CDR3 sequence is 18 residues long. V lost 0 bases, J lost 0 bases, and 15 bases lay in between.

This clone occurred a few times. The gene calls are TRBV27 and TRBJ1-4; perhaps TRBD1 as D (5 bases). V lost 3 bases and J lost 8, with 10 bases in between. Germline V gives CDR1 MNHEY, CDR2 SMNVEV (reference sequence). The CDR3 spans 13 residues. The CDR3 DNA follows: TGTGCCAGCAGTTTCCAGGGTGTCGAAAAACTGTTTTTT. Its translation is CASSFQGVEKLFF.

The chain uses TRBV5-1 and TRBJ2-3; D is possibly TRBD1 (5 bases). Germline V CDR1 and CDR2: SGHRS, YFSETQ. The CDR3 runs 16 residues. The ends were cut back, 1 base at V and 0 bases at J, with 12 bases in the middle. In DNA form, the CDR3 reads TGCGCCAGCAGCTTGAAAAGGGGCCCTAGCACAGATACGCAGTATTTT. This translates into CASSLKRGPSTDTQYF.

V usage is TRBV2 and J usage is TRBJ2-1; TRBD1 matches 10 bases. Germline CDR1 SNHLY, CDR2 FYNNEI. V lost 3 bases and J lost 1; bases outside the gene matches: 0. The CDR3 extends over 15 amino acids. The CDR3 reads CASSEDRGSYNEQFF. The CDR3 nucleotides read TGTGCCAGCAGTGAGGACAGGGGGTCCTACAATGAGCAGTTCTTC.

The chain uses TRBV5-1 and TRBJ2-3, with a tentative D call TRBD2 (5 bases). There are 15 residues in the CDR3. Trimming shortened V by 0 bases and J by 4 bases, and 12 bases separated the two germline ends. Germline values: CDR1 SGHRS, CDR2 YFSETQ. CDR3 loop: CASSLGLADPDTQYF. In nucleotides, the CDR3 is TGCGCCAGCAGCTTGGGGCTAGCAGACCCAGATACGCAGTATTTT. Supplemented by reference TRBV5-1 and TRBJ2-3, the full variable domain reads KAGVTQTPRYLIKTRGQQVTLSCSPISGHRSVSWYQQTPGQGLQFLFEYFSETQRNKGNFPGRFSGRQFSNSRSEMNVSTLELGDSALYLCASSLGLADPDTQYFGPGTRLTVL.

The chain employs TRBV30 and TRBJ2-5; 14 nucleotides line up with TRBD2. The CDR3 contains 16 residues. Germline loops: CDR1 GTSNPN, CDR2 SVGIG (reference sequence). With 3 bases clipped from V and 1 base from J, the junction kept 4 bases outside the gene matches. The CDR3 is CAWSPGLAGVQETQYF. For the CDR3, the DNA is TGTGCCTGGAGCCCGGGACTAGCGGGGGTCCAAGAGACCCAGTACTTC.

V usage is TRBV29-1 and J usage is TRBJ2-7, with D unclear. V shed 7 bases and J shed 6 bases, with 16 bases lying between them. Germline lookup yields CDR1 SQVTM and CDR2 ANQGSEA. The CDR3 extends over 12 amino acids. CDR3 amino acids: CSAIPRDGEQYF. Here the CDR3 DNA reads TGCAGCGCAATCCCCCGCGATGGCGAGCAGTACTTC.

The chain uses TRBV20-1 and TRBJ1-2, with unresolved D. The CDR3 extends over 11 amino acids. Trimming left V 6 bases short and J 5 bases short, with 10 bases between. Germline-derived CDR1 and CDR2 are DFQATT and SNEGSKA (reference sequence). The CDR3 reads CSAAQKYGYTF. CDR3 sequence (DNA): TGCAGTGCGGCCCAGAAGTATGGCTACACCTTC.

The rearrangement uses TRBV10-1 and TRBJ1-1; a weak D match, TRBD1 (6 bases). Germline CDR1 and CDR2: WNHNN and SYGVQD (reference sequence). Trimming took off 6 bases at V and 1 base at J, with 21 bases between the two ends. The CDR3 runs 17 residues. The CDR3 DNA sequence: TGCGCCAGCAGATACAGGGAGCAGCCTCCCGCGAACACTGAAGCTTTCTTT. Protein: CASRYREQPPANTEAFF.

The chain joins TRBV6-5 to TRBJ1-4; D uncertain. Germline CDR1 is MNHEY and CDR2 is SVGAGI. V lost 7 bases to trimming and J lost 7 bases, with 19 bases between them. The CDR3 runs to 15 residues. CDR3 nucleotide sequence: TGTGCCAGCACCGTAGCTCGGGGAGGCGGTGAAAAACTGTTTTTT. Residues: CASTVARGGGEKLFF.

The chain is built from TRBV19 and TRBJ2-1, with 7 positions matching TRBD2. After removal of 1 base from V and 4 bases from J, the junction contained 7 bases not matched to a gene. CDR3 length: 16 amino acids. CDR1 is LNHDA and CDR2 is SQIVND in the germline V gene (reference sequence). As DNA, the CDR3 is TGTGCCAGTAGTATAGCGGCTAGCGGTAGGTACAATGAGCAGTTCTTC. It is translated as CASSIAASGRYNEQFF. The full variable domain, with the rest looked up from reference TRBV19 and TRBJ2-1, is DGGITQSPKYLFRKEGQNVTLSCEQNLNHDAMYWYRQDPGQGLRLIYYSQIVNDFQKGDIAEGYSVSREKKESFPLTVTSAQKNPTAFYLCASSIAASGRYNEQFFGPGTRLTVL.

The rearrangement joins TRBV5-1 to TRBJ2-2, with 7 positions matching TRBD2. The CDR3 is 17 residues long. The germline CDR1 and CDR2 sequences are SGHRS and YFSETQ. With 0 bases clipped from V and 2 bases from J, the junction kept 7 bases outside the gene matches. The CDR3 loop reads CASSLDGAGVNTGELFF. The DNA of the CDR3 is TGCGCCAGCAGCTTGGATGGGGCGGGAGTAAACACCGGGGAGCTGTTTTTT.

CDR3 region: CASSSGSLETQYF. CDR3 nucleotide sequence: TGTGCCAGTTCTAGCGGGAGTCTAGAGACCCAGTACTTC. The chain has TRBV28 and TRBJ2-5, with 10 bases identical to TRBD2. Looked up from germline, CDR1 is MDHEN and CDR2 is SYDVKM. V lost 9 bases and J lost 4; bases outside the gene matches: 5. There are 13 residues in the CDR3.

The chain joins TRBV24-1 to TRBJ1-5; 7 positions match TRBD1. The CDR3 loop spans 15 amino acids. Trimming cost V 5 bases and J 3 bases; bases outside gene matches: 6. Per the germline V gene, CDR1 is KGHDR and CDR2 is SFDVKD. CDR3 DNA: TGTGCCACCAGTGGGACCACAGGGGCCAATCAGCCCCAGCATTTT. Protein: CATSGTTGANQPQHF.

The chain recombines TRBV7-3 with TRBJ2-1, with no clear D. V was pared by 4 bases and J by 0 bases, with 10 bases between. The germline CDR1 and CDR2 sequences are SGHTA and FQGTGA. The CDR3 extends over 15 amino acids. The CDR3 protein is CASSSHSSSYNEQFF. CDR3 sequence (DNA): TGTGCCAGCAGCTCCCACTCGAGCTCCTACAATGAGCAGTTCTTC.

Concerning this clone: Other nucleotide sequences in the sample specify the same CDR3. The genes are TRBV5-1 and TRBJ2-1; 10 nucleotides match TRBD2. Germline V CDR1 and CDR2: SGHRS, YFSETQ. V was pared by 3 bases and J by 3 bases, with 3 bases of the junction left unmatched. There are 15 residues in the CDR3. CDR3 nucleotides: TGCGCCAGCAGCTCACTAGCGGGGAGCTACAATGAGCAGTTCTTC. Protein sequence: CASSSLAGSYNEQFF.